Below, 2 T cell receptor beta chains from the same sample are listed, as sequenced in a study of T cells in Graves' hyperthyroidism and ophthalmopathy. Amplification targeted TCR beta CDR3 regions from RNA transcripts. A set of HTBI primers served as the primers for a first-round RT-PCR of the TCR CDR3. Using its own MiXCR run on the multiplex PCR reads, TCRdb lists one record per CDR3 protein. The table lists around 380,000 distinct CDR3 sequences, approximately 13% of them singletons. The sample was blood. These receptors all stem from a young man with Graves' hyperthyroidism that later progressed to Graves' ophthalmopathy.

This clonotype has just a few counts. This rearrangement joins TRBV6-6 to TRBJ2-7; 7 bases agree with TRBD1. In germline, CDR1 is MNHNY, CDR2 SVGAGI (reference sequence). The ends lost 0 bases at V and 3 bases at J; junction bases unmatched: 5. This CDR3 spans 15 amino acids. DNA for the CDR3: TGTGCCAGCAGTTACTCGGACAGGAGCAACTACGAGCAGTACTTC. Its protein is CASSYSDRSNYEQYF.

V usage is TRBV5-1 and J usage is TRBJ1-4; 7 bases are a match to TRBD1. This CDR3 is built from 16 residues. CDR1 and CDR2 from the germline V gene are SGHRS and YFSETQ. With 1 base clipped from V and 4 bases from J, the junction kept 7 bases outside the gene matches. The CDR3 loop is CASSLLGGQINEKLFF. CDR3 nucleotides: TGCGCCAGCAGCTTGTTAGGGGGACAGATTAATGAAAAACTGTTTTTT.